The sequence of this T cell receptor (beta chain) was determined in a study of cytomegalovirus exposure and HLA in healthy donors. Trimming left V 4 bases short and J 0 bases short, with 7 bases between. CDR3 length: 13 amino acids. CDR1 is SGHRS, CDR2 YFSETQ, per germline. PCR amplification relied on 60 Vbeta primers (plus 13 Jbeta primers). The data were produced by immunoSEQ multiplex PCR, yet TCRdb's version contains in-frame clones alone and is incomplete. This sample carries 150,000 to 200,000 clones, roughly 60% of them seen once, and the ten largest clones take 2.5% to 3.5%. The chain has TRBV5-1 and TRBJ1-1, with unresolved D. What was sequenced was PBMCs. This receptor was obtained from a man aged 35-49 years in good health and CMV-seronegative. Here the CDR3 reads CASSPELNTEAFF. The CDR3 nucleotides are TGCGCCAGCAGCCCCGAGTTGAACACTGAAGCTTTCTTT.